This passage covers 25 T cell receptor beta chains from one sample sequenced in a study of regulatory T cells in long-lasting Graves disease. Assembly of TCR beta libraries relied on iRepertoire HTBI primers together with Arm-PCR of CDR3 regions. TCRdb recomputed calls from the multiplex PCR reads with MiXCR, one row per CDR3 protein. The table lists roughly 260,000 distinct CDR3 sequences, 18% of them singletons. Time point denoted: newly diagnosed GD, antithyroid drugs for less than 3 months. From PBMCs, RNA was extracted and then used to make the TCR library. Separately, the same data were catalogued under a study of T cells in Graves' hyperthyroidism and ophthalmopathy.

The sample here was peripheral blood mononuclear cells (PBMCs), taken at new diagnosis, from a patient treated with antithyroid drugs. The receptors derive from a woman in her thirties with Graves disease.

This clonotype was observed at least ten times. The chain recombines TRBV7-9 with TRBJ1-5, with D maybe TRBD1 (6 bases). V was pared by 1 base and J by 7 bases, with 20 bases between. CDR1 and CDR2 (germline): SEHNR, FQNEAQ (reference sequence). The CDR3 is 17 residues long. CDR3 loop: CASSLGVSLGGTQPQHF. DNA of the CDR3: TGTGCCAGCAGCTTAGGTGTCTCGTTAGGGGGAACACAGCCCCAGCATTTT.

This clonotype was seen many times. The chain combines TRBV7-2 with TRBJ2-5; the match to TRBD2 covers 7 bases. The CDR3 is 13 residues long. The germline gives CDR1 SGHTA, CDR2 FQGNSA. V trimming: 5 bases; J trimming: 5 bases; junction bases outside the gene matches: 5. For the CDR3, the DNA is TGTGCCAGCAGCCCCAGGACTAGGGAGACCCAGTACTTC. Its translation: CASSPRTRETQYF.

This clonotype was seen a handful of times. The V call is TRBV15, the J call TRBJ1-1; D might be TRBD1 (6 bases). The germline CDR1 and CDR2 sequences are LNHNV and YYDKDF (reference sequence). This CDR3 is 14 amino acids long. V lost 1 base to trimming and J lost 3 bases, with 9 bases between them. The CDR3 loop reads CATSRADSYTEAFF. The CDR3 DNA reads TGTGCCACCAGCAGAGCGGACAGCTACACTGAAGCTTTCTTT.

At least ten counts were recorded for this clonotype. The V call is TRBV11-2, the J call TRBJ1-1, with a tentative D call TRBD1 (5 bases). Germline V gene sequence: CDR1 SGHAT, CDR2 FQNNGV. The V gene lost 5 bases and the J gene lost 1 base, with 14 bases spanning the gap. This CDR3 comprises 15 residues. CDR3 residues: CASSQWGTRNTEAFF. Here the CDR3 DNA reads TGTGCCAGCAGCCAATGGGGGACCCGGAACACTGAAGCTTTCTTT.

Many counts were recorded for this clonotype. The chain is built from TRBV6-1 and TRBJ1-1, with 8 bases aligning to TRBD1. This CDR3 is 15 amino acids long. Germline V gene data show CDR1 as MNHNS and CDR2 as SASEGT. The trim removed 6 bases at V and 0 bases at J, leaving 6 bases unmatched. The CDR3 bases are TGTGCCAGCAGAGGGACAGGAAATATGAACACTGAAGCTTTCTTT. Protein product: CASRGTGNMNTEAFF.

In this sample, this clonotype turned up many times. V is TRBV15 and J is TRBJ1-4, with D uncertain. Trimming pared 1 base from V and 8 bases from J, leaving 8 bases between. This CDR3 spans 13 amino acids. Germline CDR1 reads LNHNV; CDR2 reads YYDKDF (reference sequence). The CDR3 nucleotides are TGTGCCACCAGCAGAGGCCACACGGAAAAACTGTTTTTT. Translating it yields CATSRGHTEKLFF.

In its sample, this clonotype was seen many times. The chain is built from TRBV12-3 or TRBV12-4 and TRBJ1-1; D is unresolved. This CDR3 is built from 13 residues. Trimming pared 5 bases from V and 4 bases from J, leaving 11 bases between. The CDR3 loop reads CASSHAGSTEAFF. As DNA, the CDR3 is TGTGCCAGCAGTCATGCTGGGAGCACTGAAGCTTTCTTT.

This clonotype occurred many times. The chain joins TRBV2 to TRBJ2-5; tentative D call: TRBD1 (6 bases). Trimming left V 6 bases short and J 4 bases short, with 21 bases between. In germline, CDR1 is SNHLY, CDR2 FYNNEI. CDR3 length: 16 residues. DNA of the CDR3: TGTGCCAGCAGGAACTGGGGGCAGGGTGGTATAGAGACCCAGTACTTC. Translation gives CASRNWGQGGIETQYF.

This clonotype was seen at least ten times. J is TRBJ2-5 and V is TRBV6-9; D gene uncertain. V was cut by 4 bases and J by 5 bases, with 20 bases left in between. There are 16 residues in the CDR3. Germline assignment: CDR1 MNHGY and CDR2 SVAAGI. CDR3 in DNA: TGTGCCAGCAGTTCCCGCGCCACCTCTAATCGGGAGACCCAGTACTTC. Residues: CASSSRATSNRETQYF.

This chain links TRBV20-1 with TRBJ2-3; D is tentatively TRBD1 or TRBD2 (5 bases each). The germline V gene encodes CDR1 DFQATT and CDR2 SNEGSKA (reference sequence). V gave up 5 bases and J gave up 2 bases, with 23 bases separating them. The CDR3 has 17 residues. In nucleotides, the CDR3 is TGCAGTGCTGTCGCCTCCGGGACGCTTTTGACCACAGATACGCAGTATTTT. Translation gives CSAVASGTLLTTDTQYF.

This clonotype has a count of ten or more. For the CDR3, the DNA is TGTGCCAGCAGTGCCCGCGGGGGGGCCGCGAACACCGGGGAGCTGTTTTTT. This encodes CASSARGGAANTGELFF. The V gene is TRBV27, the J gene TRBJ2-2, with TRBD2 matching 9 bases. The length of the CDR3 is 17 residues. The V segment lost 5 bases and the J segment 0 bases; nucleotides outside the gene matches: 7. The germline V gene has CDR1 MNHEY and CDR2 SMNVEV (reference sequence).

V usage is TRBV19 and J usage is TRBJ2-2, with 7 bases aligning to TRBD1. From germline, CDR1 is LNHDA and CDR2 SQIVND (reference sequence). J gave up 2 bases and V 3 bases, and 12 bases lay outside the gene matches. This CDR3 spans 18 amino acids. The CDR3 region is CASSIKVWRQGNTGELFF. For the CDR3, the DNA is TGTGCCAGTAGTATTAAGGTGTGGAGACAGGGAAACACCGGGGAGCTGTTTTTT. Full variable domain (missing parts from reference TRBV19 and TRBJ2-2): DGGITQSPKYLFRKEGQNVTLSCEQNLNHDAMYWYRQDPGQGLRLIYYSQIVNDFQKGDIAEGYSVSREKKESFPLTVTSAQKNPTAFYLCASSIKVWRQGNTGELFFGEGSRLTVL.

Only one count was recorded for this clonotype. The V and J genes are TRBV5-1 and TRBJ1-2; D gene uncertain. V was clipped by 4 bases and J by 3 bases, with 13 bases between them. Germline CDR1 reads SGHRS; CDR2 reads YFSETQ. The CDR3 sequence is 14 residues long. This CDR3 is CASSLETDYYGYTF. As DNA, the CDR3 is TGCGCCAGCAGCCTCGAGACCGACTACTATGGCTACACCTTC.

The J gene is TRBJ2-3, the V gene TRBV28; 8 nucleotides agree with TRBD2. V was clipped by 5 bases and J by 4 bases; unmatched bases: 11. Germline values: CDR1 MDHEN, CDR2 SYDVKM. The CDR3 is 16 residues long. CDR3 nucleotides: TGTGCCAGCAGTCTGGGGGTAGCGGGGAAGGCAGATACGCAGTATTTT. It specifies CASSLGVAGKADTQYF. The full variable domain, rest sourced from reference TRBV28 and TRBJ2-3, is DVKVTQSSRYLVKRTGEKVFLECVQDMDHENMFWYRQDPGLGLRLIYFSYDVKMKEKGDIPEGYSVSREKKERFSLILESASTNQTSMYLCASSLGVAGKADTQYFGPGTRLTVL.

This clonotype was detected ten times or more. This CDR3 is CASSPSIDVKNTEAFF. CDR3 DNA sequence: TGTGCCAGCAGCCCTTCGATAGACGTCAAAAACACTGAAGCTTTCTTT. The rearrangement joins TRBV12-3 or TRBV12-4 to TRBJ1-1; the D is unclear. CDR3 size: 16 residues. Trimming pared 6 bases from V and 2 bases from J, leaving 19 bases between.

There are many counts of this clonotype. The chain recombines TRBV6-1 with TRBJ1-2; D is unclear. The CDR3 spans 15 residues. With 0 bases removed from V and 2 bases from J, the gap between germline ends came to 10 bases. CDR1 and CDR2 (germline): MNHNS, SASEGT. Here the CDR3 DNA reads TGTGCCAGCAGTGAAGCGCGTCGCGCAAACTATGGCTACACCTTC. Amino acid sequence: CASSEARRANYGYTF.

As regards this clonotype: Being one base from a much bigger clone, this may be a read error. This sequence joins TRBV7-2 and TRBJ2-2; 9 bases line up with TRBD2. Germline CDR1 and CDR2: SGHTA and FQGNSA. CDR3 length: 20 amino acids. V was clipped by 2 bases and J by 0 bases; unmatched bases: 13. As DNA, the CDR3 is TGTGCCAGCAGCTTACATTTGTGGCTAGCGGGGAAGGCGAACACCGGGGAGCTGTTTTTT. This gives the protein CASSLHLWLAGKANTGELFF.

This chain connects TRBV12-3 or TRBV12-4 to TRBJ2-1; D perhaps matches TRBD1 (5 bases). Trimming took 5 bases from V and 8 from J, leaving 10 bases between them. This CDR3 has 12 residues. The CDR3 spells CASSPQAYEQFF. CDR3 coding DNA: TGTGCCAGCAGTCCACAGGCTTATGAGCAGTTCTTC.

This clonotype occurred many times. This chain links TRBV20-1 with TRBJ2-7, with a tentative D call TRBD2 (6 bases). The V gene lost 1 base and the J gene lost 2 bases, with 15 bases spanning the gap. The CDR3 sequence is 15 residues long. The germline V gene encodes CDR1 DFQATT and CDR2 SNEGSKA (reference sequence). The chain's CDR3 is CSARGARSGPYEQYF. In nucleotides, the CDR3 is TGCAGTGCTAGAGGTGCCAGGAGCGGGCCCTACGAGCAGTACTTC.

J is TRBJ1-5 and V is TRBV18; 10 bases agree with TRBD1. CDR1 KGHSH and CDR2 LQKENI come from the germline V gene. Unmatched junction bases numbered 5, after V lost 3 bases and J lost 6 bases. The CDR3 is made up of 15 amino acids. In nucleotides, the CDR3 is TGTGCCAGCTCACCGGGACAGGGGTCGGGTCAGCCCCAGCATTTT. Its protein is CASSPGQGSGQPQHF.

There are a few counts of this clonotype. This likely reflects a read error, since a far larger clone is one base away. V usage is TRBV12-3 or TRBV12-4 and J usage is TRBJ1-2, with D perhaps matching TRBD1 (5 bases). Deletions cut 6 bases from V and 3 bases from J, with 20 bases between. The CDR3 has 16 amino acids. The CDR3 region has the DNA TGTGCCAGCAGCCCCCCAGCCAGGGTAAGGGACTATGGCTACACCTTC. This translates into CASSPPARVRDYGYTF.

This clonotype was detected many times. The rearrangement links TRBV2 to TRBJ1-1; D call uncertain. The CDR3 is 13 residues long. The germline V and J ends were trimmed by 7 bases and 2 bases, with 11 bases remaining between them. The germline CDR1 and CDR2 sequences are SNHLY and FYNNEI. CDR3: CASIATVNTEAFF. The DNA for the CDR3 is TGTGCCAGCATTGCGACGGTAAACACTGAAGCTTTCTTT.

Many counts were recorded for this clonotype. The V and J genes are TRBV12-3 or TRBV12-4 and TRBJ2-1; no clear D. The CDR3 is 13 residues long. V was shortened by 0 bases and J by 9 bases, with 9 bases between the two germline ends. The CDR3 sequence: CASSLAAPSEQFF. In DNA, the CDR3 is TGTGCCAGCAGTTTAGCGGCTCCGAGTGAGCAGTTCTTC.

Notes on this clonotype: One base separates it from a far larger clone, so it is likely a read error. V usage is TRBV7-8 and J usage is TRBJ2-5, with a possible D match to TRBD1 (5 bases). CDR1 and CDR2 (germline): SGHVS, FQNEAQ. This CDR3 spans 16 amino acids. V lost 2 bases to trimming and J lost 11 bases, with 24 bases between them. The CDR3 bases are TGTGCCAGCAGCTTATTCTCAGGGATCACCTACAATGAGCAGTACTTC. Amino acids: CASSLFSGITYNEQYF.

This clonotype was recorded many times. The rearrangement joins TRBV11-2 to TRBJ2-1, with 7 bases that match TRBD1. V shed 4 bases, J shed 0 bases, and the junction held 6 bases outside the gene matches. The CDR3 spans 16 residues. Germline V CDR1 and CDR2: SGHAT, FQNNGV. The DNA for the CDR3 is TGTGCCAGCAGCTCCACCGGGACAGCCTCCTACAATGAGCAGTTCTTC. It specifies CASSSTGTASYNEQFF.